This T cell receptor beta chain was sequenced for a study of blood T cell repertoires in COVID-19. Looking at the study overall: Nucleic acid was either cDNA or gDNA, and it came from T cells, B-cell-depleted T cells, or PBMCs.

Assay: immunoSEQ multiplex PCR; the TCRdb copy retains only in-frame clones and omits some. The sample records 80,000 to 100,000 clones, about 90% being singletons. This clonotype was sampled from a human donor with active COVID-19. The donor label of this sample is uncertain. Sequenced material: peripheral blood.

DNA of the CDR3: TGTGCCAGCAGTTTCCGGGGGGGCACTGAAGCTTTCTTT. Protein: CASSFRGGTEAFF. V and J are TRBV12-3 or TRBV12-4 and TRBJ1-1, with D maybe TRBD1 (5 bases). Trimming took off 3 bases at V and 4 bases at J, with 9 bases between the two ends. The CDR3 loop spans 13 amino acids.